The clone carrying this TCR beta chain was observed a handful of times. Its antigen remains unidentified. This specimen belongs to a study of cytomegalovirus exposure and HLA in healthy donors. Study background: Per a later analysis, the roughly 640 first-cohort and under 150 validation repertoires shared one platform.

Clones were read by immunoSEQ multiplex PCR, and TCRdb kept only the in-frame ones, dropping some. There are about 160,000 clones in the sample; under 90% occur only once, and around 3.8% lies in the top ten. CDR3 length: 14 residues. Germline loops: CDR1 SGHAT, CDR2 FQNNGV. The V and J ends lost 1 base and 12 bases, in that order; junction bases with no gene match: 10. General study findings and limits: Reports showed the classifier diagnosing cytomegalovirus status with high specificity and sensitivity.

Sequencing used PBMCs. This TCR derives from a man between 18 and 29 years old in good health and CMV-seropositive. The V and J genes are TRBV11-2 and TRBJ2-7; 9 nucleotides match TRBD2. This chain's CDR3 is CASSLVLAGGVRYF. In DNA, the CDR3 is TGTGCCAGCAGCTTAGTACTAGCGGGTGGAGTCAGGTACTTC. Full variable domain (rest looked up from reference TRBV11-2 and TRBJ2-7): EAGVAQSPRYKIIEKRQSVAFWCNPISGHATLYWYQQILGQGPKLLIQFQNNGVVDDSQLPKDRFSAERLKGVDSTLKIQPAKLEDSAVYLCASSLVLAGGVRYFGPGTRLTVT.